Listed here are 25 T cell receptor beta chains from one sample, sequenced in a study of T cell repertoires in cytomegalovirus infection (dated by TCRdb to between 2018 and 2020). This sample was sequenced with an Illumina HiSeq 1500. Clones were called with MiXCR by TCRdb after fastp trimmed the public reads at Q25, and only in-frame beta chains were retained. Duplicate CDR3 protein sequences are folded into a single record with the most common DNA and genes. The sample table shows some 680,000 distinct CDR3 sequences, and about a third are seen once. The ten largest account for 2.5% to 3.5% of the sample. The sequenced material came from PBMCs. The receptors here all came from a human donor in good health (CMV status not recorded). Some clones in this sample may be carry-over from other donors' samples.

The chain carries TRBV7-2 and TRBJ2-7; TRBD2 agrees at 7 bases. The CDR3 length is 16 residues. Germline lookup yields CDR1 SGHTA and CDR2 FQGNSA. Germline trimming cut 5 bases from V and 7 bases from J; bases unmatched to any gene: 17. The CDR3 here is CASSQPQWGGMREQYF. CDR3 in DNA: TGTGCCAGCAGCCAACCCCAGTGGGGGGGAATGCGGGAGCAGTACTTC.

This chain joins TRBV15 and TRBJ2-1; tentative D call: TRBD2 (5 bases). Trimming cost V 5 bases and J 7 bases, with 21 bases left between them. From germline, CDR1 is LNHNV and CDR2 YYDKDF (reference sequence). CDR3 size: 16 residues. CDR3 amino acids: CATSAAGSLGGNEQFF. In DNA form, the CDR3 reads TGTGCCACCAGCGCCGCAGGTAGCTTAGGAGGAAATGAGCAGTTCTTC.

V is TRBV20-1 and J is TRBJ2-5; 9 nucleotides agree with TRBD2. With V trimmed by 5 bases and J by 7 bases, 17 bases remained unmatched. The CDR3 covers 16 residues. Germline CDR1 reads DFQATT; CDR2 reads SNEGSKA (reference sequence). Here the CDR3 DNA reads TGCAGTGCTCCCGGAGAAGGTAGCGGGAGCCCGTGGACCCAGTACTTC. This sequence encodes CSAPGEGSGSPWTQYF.

This chain joins TRBV28 and TRBJ1-4; possible D gene TRBD1, 5 bases. CDR3 length: 13 amino acids. Deletions cut 4 bases from V and 4 bases from J, with 7 bases between. Germline-derived CDR1 and CDR2 are MDHEN and SYDVKM. The CDR3, as DNA: TGTGCCAGCAGTTCCGACAGTAATGAAAAACTGTTTTTT. It encodes CASSSDSNEKLFF.

This clonotype turned up a few times. The chain is built from TRBV7-9 and TRBJ2-1; D might be TRBD1 or TRBD2, each matching 6 bases. In germline, CDR1 is SEHNR, CDR2 FQNEAQ (reference sequence). V lost 5 bases and J lost 13, with 21 bases in between. CDR3 size: 14 residues. This CDR3 is CASSPPGAGTQQFF. CDR3 nucleotides: TGTGCCAGCAGCCCACCGGGGGCCGGGACTCAACAGTTCTTC.

This clonotype showed up just a few times. J is TRBJ2-2 and V is TRBV4-2; D is ambiguous. The CDR3 contains 13 residues. Trimming shortened V by 0 bases and J by 6 bases, and 5 bases separated the two germline ends. Looked up from germline, CDR1 is LGHNA and CDR2 is YNFKEQ. In DNA, the CDR3 is TGTGCCAGCAGCCAAGAATCGTCCGGGGAGCTGTTTTTT. It codes for CASSQESSGELFF.

This clonotype was recorded a few times. The chain uses TRBV20-1 and TRBJ2-5; 7 nucleotides align to TRBD2. Per the germline V gene, CDR1 is DFQATT and CDR2 is SNEGSKA (reference sequence). Unmatched junction bases numbered 0, after V lost 1 base and J lost 4 bases. This CDR3 contains 12 residues. CDR3 amino acids: CSARVAGETQYF. CDR3 DNA sequence: TGCAGTGCTAGAGTAGCGGGAGAGACCCAGTACTTC.

The V gene is TRBV7-2, the J gene TRBJ1-1; TRBD1 might be the D (6 bases). This CDR3 is built from 15 residues. Deletions cut 3 bases from V and 5 bases from J, with 16 bases between. Germline V CDR1 and CDR2: SGHTA, FQGNSA. CDR3 DNA: TGTGCCAGCAGCTTTTTTGAGGGGGGGAGGACTGAAGCTTTCTTT. Protein product: CASSFFEGGRTEAFF.

The chain employs TRBV20-1 and TRBJ2-3, with D perhaps matching TRBD1 (5 bases). The CDR3 is made up of 15 amino acids. Between the trimmed V and J ends, which lost 1 base and 2 bases, there was a span of 13 bases. The germline gives CDR1 DFQATT, CDR2 SNEGSKA (reference sequence). CDR3 DNA: TGCAGTGCTAGAGGGGTGGGGCTGGTCACAGATACGCAGTATTTT. Translating gives CSARGVGLVTDTQYF.

This chain connects TRBV27 to TRBJ2-7; TRBD2 aligns across 8 bases. The CDR3 consists of 16 residues. V was clipped by 0 bases and J by 2 bases; unmatched bases: 6. The germline CDR1 and CDR2 sequences are MNHEY and SMNVEV (reference sequence). DNA for the CDR3: TGTGCCAGCAGTTTATCCGGGGGGGATCTACCCTACGAGCAGTACTTC. This translates into CASSLSGGDLPYEQYF.

Only a few counts were recorded for this clonotype. The chain combines TRBV6-5 with TRBJ2-5; the match to TRBD2 covers 7 bases. Germline assignment: CDR1 MNHEY and CDR2 SVGAGI. The CDR3 totals 14 residues. The ends lost 6 bases at V and 4 bases at J; junction bases unmatched: 8. This CDR3 is CASRESGEGETQYF. The CDR3 bases are TGTGCCAGCAGGGAGTCCGGGGAGGGAGAGACCCAGTACTTC.

Points on this clonotype: A read error is likely, as this CDR3 ends without the conserved phenylalanine or tryptophan. The DNA is left out, because the CDR3 cannot be placed on it with certainty; the CDR3 is given as TCRdb lists it. The chain employs TRBV6-8 and TRBJ1-1; the D call in the table, TRBD1, was not verified against the DNA. Germline CDR1 is MNHGY and CDR2 is SAAAGT. The CDR3 spans 14 residues, counting both ends. The CDR3 spells CARKRDSLNTESFC.

The V call is TRBV15, the J call TRBJ2-5; TRBD2 is a possible D gene (6 bases). The germline CDR1 and CDR2 sequences are LNHNV and YYDKDF (reference sequence). Trimming shortened V by 9 bases and J by 5 bases, and 16 bases separated the two germline ends. CDR3 length: 13 residues. The CDR3 DNA is TGTGCCACGGGTGGGGGGTTCTTTGAGACCCAGTACTTC. It codes for CATGGGFFETQYF.

The rearrangement uses TRBV5-4 and TRBJ1-2, with unresolved D. CDR1 SGHNT and CDR2 YYREEE come from the germline V gene (reference sequence). The CDR3 consists of 14 residues. The V gene lost 0 bases and the J gene lost 2 bases, with 8 bases spanning the gap. The CDR3 sequence: CASSLADSNYGYTF. CDR3 coding DNA: TGTGCCAGCAGCTTGGCGGATAGCAACTATGGCTACACCTTC. Together with reference TRBV5-4 and TRBJ1-2, the CDR3 gives the full variable domain: ETGVTQSPTHLIKTRGQQVTLRCSSQSGHNTVSWYQQALGQGPQFIFQYYREEENGRGNFPPRFSGLQFPNYSSELNVNALELDDSALYLCASSLADSNYGYTFGSGTRLTVV.

The J gene is TRBJ1-2, the V gene TRBV6-4; TRBD1 aligns across 7 bases. The germline CDR1 and CDR2 sequences are MRHNA and SNTAGT. Losses at the gene ends were 5 bases for V and 7 bases for J; bases not matched to a gene: 7. The CDR3 loop spans 13 amino acids. The CDR3 DNA sequence: TGTGCCAGCAGTTCCGACAGGGTTACTGGCTACACCTTC. Its translation: CASSSDRVTGYTF.

Only a few counts were recorded for this clonotype. The chain combines TRBV10-3 with TRBJ1-6; no reliable D call. The CDR3 loop spans 15 amino acids. The germline V and J ends were trimmed by 4 bases and 6 bases, with 13 bases remaining between them. Germline assignment: CDR1 ENHRY and CDR2 SYGVKD. CDR3 bases: TGTGCCATCAGTGCCACGGGAGCCCCTAATTCACCCCTCCACTTT. This gives the protein CAISATGAPNSPLHF.

This chain uses TRBV5-1 with TRBJ1-5, with no clear D. There are 14 residues in the CDR3. V was pared by 4 bases and J by 4 bases, with 12 bases between. Germline V gene data show CDR1 as SGHRS and CDR2 as YFSETQ. The CDR3 spells CASSADGINQPQHF. CDR3 in DNA: TGCGCCAGCAGCGCGGACGGGATAAATCAGCCCCAGCATTTT.

This clonotype was counted a few times. V and J are TRBV7-2 and TRBJ1-2, with TRBD1 identical over 9 bases. CDR1 SGHTA and CDR2 FQGNSA come from the germline V gene. The CDR3 has 18 residues. The V segment lost 0 bases and the J segment 8 bases; nucleotides outside the gene matches: 16. The CDR3 nucleotides are TGTGCCAGCAGCTTAGCGGGTGGGGACAGGGCCTCTGTGGAGGGCTACACCTTC. This encodes CASSLAGGDRASVEGYTF.

V gene TRBV9 combines with J gene TRBJ1-2; 7 bases align to TRBD1. The CDR3 extends over 14 amino acids. The germline V gene encodes CDR1 SGDLS and CDR2 YYNGEE. Losses at the gene ends were 0 bases for V and 5 bases for J; bases not matched to a gene: 4. CDR3 DNA sequence: TGTGCCAGCAGCGTAGACTCAGGGGGTTATGGCTACACCTTC. Its protein is CASSVDSGGYGYTF.

This clonotype occurred a few times. The J gene is TRBJ2-7, the V gene TRBV19, with TRBD2 as a possible D gene (5 bases). The V gene lost 9 bases and the J gene lost 1 base, with 16 bases spanning the gap. The CDR3 length is 14 residues. Germline lookup yields CDR1 LNHDA and CDR2 SQIVND (reference sequence). The CDR3 DNA reads TGTGCCAGCGAAGTGAGAAGCGGATCCTACGAGCAGTACTTC. Its protein product is CASEVRSGSYEQYF.

Only a few counts were recorded for this clonotype. V gene TRBV20-1 combines with J gene TRBJ1-5; perhaps TRBD1 as D (5 bases). Trimming stripped 4 bases from V and 4 bases from J, with 11 bases between. CDR3 size: 13 residues. The germline V gene encodes CDR1 DFQATT and CDR2 SNEGSKA (reference sequence). In nucleotides, the CDR3 is TGCAGTGCTACCCCGGGGCCTAATCAGCCCCAGCATTTT. Translated, it gives CSATPGPNQPQHF.

The V gene is TRBV25-1, the J gene TRBJ1-1; D uncertain. Germline assignment: CDR1 MGHDK and CDR2 SYGVNS. The CDR3 sequence is 13 residues long. Trimming took off 7 bases at V and 3 bases at J, with 12 bases between the two ends. The CDR3 DNA sequence: TGTGCCAGCAAATCAACAGAATACACTGAAGCTTTCTTT. Protein product: CASKSTEYTEAFF.

This chain links TRBV2 with TRBJ2-1; no definite D call. This CDR3 region has 11 residues. V was cut by 10 bases and J by 9 bases, with 13 bases left in between. Per germline, CDR1 SNHLY and CDR2 FYNNEI. The CDR3 reads CAIDLQLEQFF. In DNA form, the CDR3 reads TGTGCCATCGATCTCCAACTTGAGCAGTTCTTC. Full variable domain (remainder filled in from reference TRBV2 and TRBJ2-1): EPEVTQTPSHQVTQMGQEVILRCVPISNHLYFYWYRQILGQKVEFLVSFYNNEISEKSEIFDDQFSVERPDGSNFTLKIRSTKLEDSAMYFCAIDLQLEQFFGPGTRLTVL.

This clonotype was counted a few times. V is TRBV7-6 and J is TRBJ2-1; 12 bases match TRBD2. The CDR3 has 15 amino acids. V dropped 5 bases and J dropped 10; count of bases not matched to a gene: 9. Germline loops: CDR1 SGHVS, CDR2 FNYEAQ. This CDR3 reads CASSGLAGGPEEQFF. The CDR3 nucleotides are TGTGCCAGCAGCGGCCTAGCGGGAGGGCCTGAAGAGCAGTTCTTC.

The chain uses TRBV5-1 and TRBJ2-7; D gene ambiguous. The V gene's germline CDR1 is SGHRS and CDR2 YFSETQ. The V end lost 3 bases, the J end lost 7 bases, and 11 bases lay between the germline ends. This CDR3 region has 12 residues. CDR3 in amino acids: CASSSVGLEQYF. The CDR3 coding sequence is TGCGCCAGCAGCTCCGTCGGGTTGGAGCAGTACTTC. The variable domain in full, with the rest retrieved from reference TRBV5-1 and TRBJ2-7, is KAGVTQTPRYLIKTRGQQVTLSCSPISGHRSVSWYQQTPGQGLQFLFEYFSETQRNKGNFPGRFSGRQFSNSRSEMNVSTLELGDSALYLCASSSVGLEQYFGPGTRLTVT.